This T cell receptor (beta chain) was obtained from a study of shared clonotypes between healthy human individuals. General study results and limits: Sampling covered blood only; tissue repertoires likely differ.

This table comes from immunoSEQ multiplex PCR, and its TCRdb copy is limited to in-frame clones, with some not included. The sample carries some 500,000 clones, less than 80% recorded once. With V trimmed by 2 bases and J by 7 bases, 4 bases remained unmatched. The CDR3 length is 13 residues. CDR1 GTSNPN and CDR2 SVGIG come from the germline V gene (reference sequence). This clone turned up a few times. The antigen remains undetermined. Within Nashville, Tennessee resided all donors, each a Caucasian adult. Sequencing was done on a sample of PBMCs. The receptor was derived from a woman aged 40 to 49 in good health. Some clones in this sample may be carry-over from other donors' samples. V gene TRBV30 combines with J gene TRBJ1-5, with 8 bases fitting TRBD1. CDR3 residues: CAWSSGGPQPQHF. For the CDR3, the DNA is TGTGCCTGGAGTTCAGGGGGCCCGCAGCCCCAGCATTTT.